These 21 T cell receptor beta chains were sequenced from one sample in a study of cytomegalovirus exposure and HLA in healthy donors. Vbeta (60) and Jbeta (13) primers were used in the PCR. Profiled with immunoSEQ multiplex PCR; TCRdb holds only in-frame clones, not every one. The repertoire includes more than 110,000 clones, more than 75% of them detected once, and 3.1% sits in the top ten. The sample was PBMCs. The receptors here all came from a female donor in good health and CMV-seronegative.

The rearrangement links TRBV7-2 to TRBJ2-7; perhaps TRBD2 as D (5 bases). The CDR3 runs 13 residues. The germline gives CDR1 SGHTA, CDR2 FQGNSA. With 4 bases removed from V and 1 base from J, the gap between germline ends came to 8 bases. As DNA, the CDR3 is TGTGCCAGCAGCTGGACGGGATCCTACGAGCAGTACTTC. Residues: CASSWTGSYEQYF.

The chain carries TRBV5-6 and TRBJ2-7; 10 positions match TRBD2. From germline, CDR1 is SGHDT and CDR2 YYEEEE. With 2 bases clipped from V and 4 bases from J, the junction kept 9 bases outside the gene matches. The CDR3 runs 16 residues. The CDR3 region is CASSFSGERGGYEQYF. The CDR3 DNA follows: TGTGCCAGCAGCTTCTCTGGCGAGCGGGGGGGTTACGAGCAGTACTTC.

The chain uses TRBV7-2 and TRBJ2-3, with 8 bases that match TRBD2. The V gene's germline CDR1 is SGHTA and CDR2 FQGNSA. Trimming took 1 base from V and 2 from J; bases not matched to a gene: 5. The CDR3 loop spans 16 amino acids. Here the CDR3 DNA reads TGTGCCAGCAGCTTAGAAGCGGGGGCTTCCACAGATACGCAGTATTTT. Amino acid sequence: CASSLEAGASTDTQYF.

J is TRBJ1-1 and V is TRBV5-1; TRBD1 matches at 8 bases. Germline CDR1 is SGHRS and CDR2 is YFSETQ. The CDR3 length is 15 residues. The ends lost 0 bases at V and 3 bases at J; junction bases unmatched: 4. The CDR3 nucleotides are TGCGCCAGCAGCTTGGCCACAGGGGGGGACACTGAAGCTTTCTTT. Translation gives CASSLATGGDTEAFF.

The rearrangement joins TRBV6-1 to TRBJ1-2; TRBD1 agrees at 10 bases. The CDR3 contains 15 residues. Looked up from germline, CDR1 is MNHNS and CDR2 is SASEGT. The J segment lost 8 bases and the V segment lost 0 bases, leaving 6 bases of the junction unmatched. This CDR3 is CASSEAGQGTGGYTF. In nucleotides, the CDR3 is TGTGCCAGCAGTGAAGCGGGACAGGGGACGGGGGGCTACACCTTC.

A remark on this clone: The same CDR3 also results from other DNA sequences found in this sample. This rearrangement joins TRBV7-2 to TRBJ2-3, with TRBD1 identical over 7 bases. This CDR3 region has 14 residues. Trimming cost V 4 bases and J 2 bases; bases outside gene matches: 3. The V gene's germline CDR1 is SGHTA and CDR2 FQGNSA. The CDR3 nucleotides are TGTGCCAGCAGCTCGGGACAGTCCACAGATACGCAGTATTTT. As protein: CASSSGQSTDTQYF.

The chain is built from TRBV5-6 and TRBJ2-1, with 8 bases identical to TRBD2. With 6 bases clipped from V and 3 bases from J, the junction kept 5 bases outside the gene matches. The germline CDR1 and CDR2 sequences are SGHDT and YYEEEE. CDR3 length: 14 amino acids. CDR3 DNA sequence: TGTGCCAGCACGGGGGGGTTGGACTACAATGAGCAGTTCTTC. This codes for CASTGGLDYNEQFF.

The chain links TRBV5-1 to TRBJ2-3; possibly TRBD2 for D (6 bases). This CDR3 contains 16 residues. From germline, CDR1 is SGHRS and CDR2 YFSETQ. Trimming stripped 4 bases from V and 6 bases from J, with 21 bases between. CDR3 protein: CASSAGPLDPTDTQYF. The CDR3 region has the DNA TGCGCCAGCAGCGCGGGACCTCTGGACCCCACGGATACGCAGTATTTT.

CDR3 protein: CAISEPSGRLAYEQYF. CDR3 nucleotides: TGTGCCATCAGTGAGCCTAGCGGGAGGCTGGCCTACGAGCAGTACTTC. V usage is TRBV10-3 and J usage is TRBJ2-7; TRBD2 aligns across 11 bases. There are 16 residues in the CDR3. The germline gives CDR1 ENHRY, CDR2 SYGVKD. J was trimmed by 2 bases and V by 2 bases; bases with no gene match: 5.

The count of this clone is one. The V gene is TRBV2, the J gene TRBJ2-1; 14 positions agree with TRBD2. There are 17 residues in the CDR3. With V trimmed by 7 bases and J by 9 bases, 14 bases remained unmatched. The V gene's germline CDR1 is SNHLY and CDR2 FYNNEI. The CDR3 DNA follows: TGTGCCAGCACAGGACAGCCGGGACTAGCGGGAGTCTCTGAGCAGTTCTTC. Translating it yields CASTGQPGLAGVSEQFF.

This clone was picked up one time. The chain is built from TRBV6-6 and TRBJ2-7; 7 bases align to TRBD1. Losses at the gene ends were 6 bases for V and 2 bases for J; bases not matched to a gene: 4. The germline gives CDR1 MNHNY, CDR2 SVGAGI (reference sequence). The CDR3 length is 13 residues. DNA for the CDR3: TGTGCCAGCAGCACTCAGGGGGCCTACGAGCAGTACTTC. Translating gives CASSTQGAYEQYF.

The chain has TRBV7-2 and TRBJ2-1, with 10 bases aligning to TRBD2. CDR3 length: 15 residues. CDR1 and CDR2 (germline): SGHTA, FQGNSA. Trimming took 6 bases from V and 2 from J; bases not matched to a gene: 4. For the CDR3, the DNA is TGTGCCAGCAGACTTGGACTAGCGGCCTACAATGAGCAGTTCTTC. Translating it yields CASRLGLAAYNEQFF.

CDR3 bases: TGCGCCAGCAGTGGGCGACTAGCGGGAGGTCGAAATGAGCAGTTCTTC. Its protein is CASSGRLAGGRNEQFF. This sequence joins TRBV10-1 and TRBJ2-1; the match to TRBD2 covers 13 bases. V dropped 4 bases and J dropped 7; count of bases not matched to a gene: 7. The CDR3 has 16 residues. Germline V gene lookup returns CDR1 WNHNN and CDR2 SYGVQD (reference sequence).

V is TRBV19 and J is TRBJ2-7; possibly TRBD2 for D (7 bases). The CDR3 is made up of 14 amino acids. CDR1 and CDR2 from the germline V gene are LNHDA and SQIVND (reference sequence). Trimming took off 4 bases at V and 4 bases at J, with 14 bases between the two ends. In DNA, the CDR3 is TGTGCCAGTAGTAGCGGGGGCTACCCATACGAGCAGTACTTC. Translating gives CASSSGGYPYEQYF.

The chain combines TRBV9 with TRBJ2-1; no clear D. The CDR3 loop spans 13 amino acids. The ends were cut back, 5 bases at V and 6 bases at J, with 12 bases in the middle. The germline CDR1 and CDR2 sequences are SGDLS and YYNGEE. CDR3 nucleotide sequence: TGTGCCAGCAGGGCGGTCCAAGGCAATGAGCAGTTCTTC. Translated: CASRAVQGNEQFF.

The chain combines TRBV9 with TRBJ1-5; D ambiguous. Trimming removed 1 base from V and 7 bases from J, with 9 bases in between. The CDR3 length is 13 residues. Germline V gene sequence: CDR1 SGDLS, CDR2 YYNGEE. DNA for the CDR3: TGTGCCAGCAGCGTACGGGGAGAACAGCCCCAGCATTTT. Its protein product is CASSVRGEQPQHF.

The chain uses TRBV27 and TRBJ2-3; tentative D call: TRBD2 (7 bases). There are 13 residues in the CDR3. From germline, CDR1 is MNHEY and CDR2 SMNVEV (reference sequence). V lost 10 bases and J lost 2, with 13 bases in between. The chain's CDR3 is CATGGLDTDTQYF. The CDR3 DNA reads TGTGCCACCGGGGGGCTAGACACAGATACGCAGTATTTT.

The rearrangement uses TRBV15 and TRBJ2-7, with 14 bases that match TRBD2. The junction had 1 base not matched to a gene; V was cut back by 3 bases and J by 3 bases. The CDR3 has 15 amino acids. Looked up from germline, CDR1 is LNHNV and CDR2 is YYDKDF (reference sequence). Here the CDR3 DNA reads TGTGCCACCAGCAGGGGACTAGCGGGGGTCTACGAGCAGTACTTC. This gives the protein CATSRGLAGVYEQYF.

The CDR3 loop reads CASSRTGGTGANVLTF. The CDR3 nucleotides read TGTGCCAGCTCCAGGACAGGCGGCACTGGGGCCAACGTCCTGACTTTC. V gene TRBV7-6 combines with J gene TRBJ2-6; 7 bases line up with TRBD1. The CDR3 spans 16 residues. Per germline, CDR1 SGHVS and CDR2 FNYEAQ. After removal of 8 bases from V and 2 bases from J, the junction contained 9 bases not matched to a gene.

The chain joins TRBV29-1 to TRBJ2-2, with D tentatively TRBD2 (6 bases). CDR1 is SQVTM, CDR2 ANQGSEA, per germline. This CDR3 has 13 amino acids. Trimming stripped 4 bases from V and 0 bases from J, with 6 bases between. CDR3 loop: CSVGGANTGELFF. The DNA for the CDR3 is TGCAGCGTTGGGGGGGCGAACACCGGGGAGCTGTTTTTT.

This clone was seen only once. The chain employs TRBV19 and TRBJ1-1; perhaps TRBD1 as D (5 bases). Trimming cost V 3 bases and J 4 bases, with 12 bases left between them. The germline gives CDR1 LNHDA, CDR2 SQIVND (reference sequence). The CDR3 totals 14 residues. CDR3 DNA sequence: TGTGCCAGTAGTATTGACGGGAGGGGCACTGAAGCTTTCTTT. Its protein is CASSIDGRGTEAFF.